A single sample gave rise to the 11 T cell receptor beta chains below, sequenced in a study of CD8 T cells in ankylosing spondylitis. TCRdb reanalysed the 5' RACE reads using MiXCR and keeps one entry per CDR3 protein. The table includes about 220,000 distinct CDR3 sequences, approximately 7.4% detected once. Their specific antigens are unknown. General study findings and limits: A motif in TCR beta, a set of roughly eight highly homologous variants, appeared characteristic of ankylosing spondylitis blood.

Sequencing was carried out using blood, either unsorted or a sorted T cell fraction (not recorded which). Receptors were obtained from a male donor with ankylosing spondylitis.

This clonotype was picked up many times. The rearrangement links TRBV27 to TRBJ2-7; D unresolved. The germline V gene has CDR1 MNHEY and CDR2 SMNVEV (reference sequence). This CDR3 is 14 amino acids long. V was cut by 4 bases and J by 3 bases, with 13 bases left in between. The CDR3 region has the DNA TGTGCCAGCAGTTCGACAAGGACCTACTACGAGCAGTACTTC. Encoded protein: CASSSTRTYYEQYF.

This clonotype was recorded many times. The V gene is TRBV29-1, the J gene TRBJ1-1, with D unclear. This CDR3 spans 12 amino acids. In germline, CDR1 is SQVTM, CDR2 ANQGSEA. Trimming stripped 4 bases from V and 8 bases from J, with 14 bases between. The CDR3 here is CSVGVHDLEAFF. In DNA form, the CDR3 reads TGCAGCGTTGGGGTTCATGACCTCGAAGCTTTCTTT.

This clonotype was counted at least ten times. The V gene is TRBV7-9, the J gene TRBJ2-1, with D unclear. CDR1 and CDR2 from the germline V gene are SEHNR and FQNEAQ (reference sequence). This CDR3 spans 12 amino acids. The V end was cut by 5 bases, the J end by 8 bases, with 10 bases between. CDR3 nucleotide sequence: TGTGCCAGCAGCCATAGACACGATGAGCAGTTCTTC. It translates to CASSHRHDEQFF.

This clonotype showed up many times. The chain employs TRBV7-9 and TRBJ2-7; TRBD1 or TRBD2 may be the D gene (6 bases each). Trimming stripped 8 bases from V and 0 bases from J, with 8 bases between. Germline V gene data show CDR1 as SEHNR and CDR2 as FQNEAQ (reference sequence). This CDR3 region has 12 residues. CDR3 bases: TGTGCCAGCGGAGGGGGCTCCTACGAGCAGTACTTC. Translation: CASGGGSYEQYF.

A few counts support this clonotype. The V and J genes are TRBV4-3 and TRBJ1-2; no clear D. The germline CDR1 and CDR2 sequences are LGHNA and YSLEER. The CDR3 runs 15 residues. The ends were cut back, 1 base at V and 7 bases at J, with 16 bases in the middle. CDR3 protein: CASSQGRIGYSGYTF. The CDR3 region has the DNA TGCGCCAGCAGCCAAGGCAGGATCGGGTATTCTGGCTACACCTTC.

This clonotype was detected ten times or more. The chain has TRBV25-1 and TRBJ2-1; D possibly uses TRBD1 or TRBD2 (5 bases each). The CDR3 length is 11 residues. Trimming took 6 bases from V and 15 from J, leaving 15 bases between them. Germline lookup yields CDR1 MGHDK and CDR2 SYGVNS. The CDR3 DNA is TGTGCCAGCAGCCCCCAGGGACCATTGTTCTTC. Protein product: CASSPQGPLFF.

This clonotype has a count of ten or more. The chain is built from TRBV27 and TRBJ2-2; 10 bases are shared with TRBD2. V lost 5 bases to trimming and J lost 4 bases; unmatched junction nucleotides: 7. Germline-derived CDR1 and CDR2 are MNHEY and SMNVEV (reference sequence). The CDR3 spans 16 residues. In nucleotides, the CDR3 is TGTGCCAGCAGTCCCGGGACTAGCGCGAGCACCGGGGAGCTGTTTTTT. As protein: CASSPGTSASTGELFF.

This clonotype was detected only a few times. The CDR3 region has the DNA TGTGCCAGCAGTTCGGGACAGGACTACGAGCAGTACTTC. It encodes CASSSGQDYEQYF. The chain links TRBV27 to TRBJ2-7; 8 bases are a match to TRBD1. Germline V gene lookup returns CDR1 MNHEY and CDR2 SMNVEV (reference sequence). The CDR3 has 13 amino acids. Unmatched junction bases numbered 2, after V lost 4 bases and J lost 3 bases.

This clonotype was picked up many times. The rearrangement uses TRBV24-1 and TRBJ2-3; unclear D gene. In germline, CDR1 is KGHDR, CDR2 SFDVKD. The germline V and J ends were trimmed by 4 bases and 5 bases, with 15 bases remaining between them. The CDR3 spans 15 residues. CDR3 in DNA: TGTGCCACCAGTGAGTCAAAATGGAGTTTAGATACGCAGTATTTT. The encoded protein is CATSESKWSLDTQYF.

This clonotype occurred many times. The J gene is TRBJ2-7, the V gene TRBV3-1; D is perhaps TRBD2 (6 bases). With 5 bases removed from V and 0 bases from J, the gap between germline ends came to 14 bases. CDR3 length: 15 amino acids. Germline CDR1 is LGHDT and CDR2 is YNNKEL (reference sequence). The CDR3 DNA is TGTGCCAGCAGCACCTTGGGGGGAACCTCCTACGAGCAGTACTTC. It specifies CASSTLGGTSYEQYF.

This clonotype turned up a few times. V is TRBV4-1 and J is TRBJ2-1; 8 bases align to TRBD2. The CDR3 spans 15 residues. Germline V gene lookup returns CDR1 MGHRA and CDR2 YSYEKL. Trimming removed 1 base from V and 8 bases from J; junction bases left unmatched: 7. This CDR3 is CASSQVGGASHEQFF. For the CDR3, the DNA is TGCGCCAGCAGCCAAGTCGGGGGGGCCTCGCATGAGCAGTTCTTC.